One sample yielded the 8 T cell receptor beta chains listed below, sequenced in a study of T cell changes during pregnancy in multiple sclerosis. The protocol was immunoSEQ multiplex PCR, while the TCRdb copy is restricted to in-frame clones and leaves out a portion. This table has roughly 40,000 clones, 94% appearing once. Here the sequenced sample was CD4+ T cells from peripheral blood mononuclear cells, taken after pregnancy. These receptors originate from a female donor with multiple sclerosis, enrolled in a pregnancy study.

This chain joins TRBV29-1 and TRBJ2-2; tentative D call: TRBD2 (6 bases). Trimming took off 8 bases at V and 6 bases at J, with 19 bases between the two ends. From germline, CDR1 is SQVTM and CDR2 ANQGSEA. The CDR3 covers 14 residues. The CDR3 loop reads CSIQTRESPGELFF. The CDR3 bases are TGCAGCATCCAGACCCGGGAGTCGCCCGGGGAGCTGTTTTTT.

The chain uses TRBV30 and TRBJ1-1, with D uncertain. V lost 0 bases and J 5 bases, leaving 7 bases between the germline ends. Germline CDR1 reads GTSNPN; CDR2 reads SVGIG (reference sequence). The CDR3 runs to 12 residues. In DNA, the CDR3 is TGTGCCTGGAGTGTACTTGGTACTGAAGCTTTCTTT. Protein: CAWSVLGTEAFF.

The chain links TRBV15 to TRBJ1-4; no definite D call. The germline gives CDR1 LNHNV, CDR2 YYDKDF (reference sequence). V was shortened by 5 bases and J by 7 bases, with 14 bases between the two germline ends. The CDR3 is 14 residues long. CDR3 in DNA: TGTGCCACCAGCGATATCCGGGCGGGTGAAAAACTGTTTTTT. Translation: CATSDIRAGEKLFF.

The gene calls are TRBV10-3 and TRBJ1-5; D is uncertain. V lost 2 bases and J lost 3, with 14 bases in between. There are 16 residues in the CDR3. The germline V gene encodes CDR1 ENHRY and CDR2 SYGVKD. Here the CDR3 DNA reads TGTGCCATCAGTGAGGCCTCGGGGAGGGCCAATCAGCCCCAGCATTTT. Its translation: CAISEASGRANQPQHF.

The chain uses TRBV7-6 and TRBJ2-5; D gene ambiguous. The CDR3 runs to 15 residues. CDR1 is SGHVS, CDR2 FNYEAQ, per germline. Trimming cost V 4 bases and J 1 base, with 13 bases left between them. The CDR3 reads CASSWAKAVQETQYF. CDR3 nucleotides: TGTGCCAGCAGCTGGGCAAAGGCCGTCCAAGAGACCCAGTACTTC.

The gene calls are TRBV7-9 and TRBJ1-2, with unresolved D. The germline CDR1 and CDR2 sequences are SEHNR and FQNEAQ (reference sequence). The CDR3 covers 12 residues. V lost 7 bases to trimming and J lost 3 bases, with 9 bases between them. CDR3 sequence reads: CASTSFDYGYTF. CDR3 sequence (DNA): TGTGCCAGCACCTCCTTTGACTATGGCTACACCTTC.

The rearrangement links TRBV10-1 to TRBJ2-2; D ambiguous. The V end was cut by 5 bases, the J end by 1 base, with 2 bases between. Germline V gives CDR1 WNHNN, CDR2 SYGVQD (reference sequence). The length of the CDR3 is 12 residues. CDR3 nucleotide sequence: TGCGCCAGCAGTCAGAACACCGGGGAGCTGTTTTTT. Protein sequence: CASSQNTGELFF.

The chain carries TRBV6-5 and TRBJ1-2, with 10 nucleotides matching TRBD1. With 6 bases clipped from V and 7 bases from J, the junction kept 11 bases outside the gene matches. The CDR3 is made up of 15 amino acids. Germline V gives CDR1 MNHEY, CDR2 SVGAGI. CDR3 residues: CASSLAIGQGGGYTF. The CDR3 DNA is TGTGCCAGCAGCCTGGCGATAGGACAGGGGGGTGGCTACACCTTC.